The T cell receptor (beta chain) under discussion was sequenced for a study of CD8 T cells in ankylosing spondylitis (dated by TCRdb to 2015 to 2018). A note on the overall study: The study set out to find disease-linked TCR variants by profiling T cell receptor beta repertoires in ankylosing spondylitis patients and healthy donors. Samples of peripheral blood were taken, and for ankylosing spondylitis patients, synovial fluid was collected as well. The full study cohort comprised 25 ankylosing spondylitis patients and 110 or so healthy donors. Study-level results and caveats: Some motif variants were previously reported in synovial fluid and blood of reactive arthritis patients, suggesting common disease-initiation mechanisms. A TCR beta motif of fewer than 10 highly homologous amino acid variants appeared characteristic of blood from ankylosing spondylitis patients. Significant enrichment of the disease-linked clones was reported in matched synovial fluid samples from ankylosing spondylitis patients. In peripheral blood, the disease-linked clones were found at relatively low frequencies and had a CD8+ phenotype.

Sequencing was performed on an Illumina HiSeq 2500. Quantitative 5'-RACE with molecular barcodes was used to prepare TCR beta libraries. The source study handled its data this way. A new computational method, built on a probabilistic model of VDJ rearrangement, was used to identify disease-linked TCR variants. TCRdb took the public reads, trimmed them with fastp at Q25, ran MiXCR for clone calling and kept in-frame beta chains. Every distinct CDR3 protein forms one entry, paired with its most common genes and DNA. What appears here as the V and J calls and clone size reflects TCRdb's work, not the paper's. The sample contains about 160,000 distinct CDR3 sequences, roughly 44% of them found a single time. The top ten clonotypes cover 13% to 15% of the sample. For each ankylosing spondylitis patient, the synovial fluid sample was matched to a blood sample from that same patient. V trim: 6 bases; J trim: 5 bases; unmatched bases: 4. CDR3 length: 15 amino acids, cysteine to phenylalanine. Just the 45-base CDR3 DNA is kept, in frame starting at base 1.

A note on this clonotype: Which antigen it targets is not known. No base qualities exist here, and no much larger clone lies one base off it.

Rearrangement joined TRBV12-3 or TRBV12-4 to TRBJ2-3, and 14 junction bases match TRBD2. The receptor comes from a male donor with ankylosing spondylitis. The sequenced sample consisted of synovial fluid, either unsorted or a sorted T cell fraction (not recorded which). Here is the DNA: TGTGCCAGCAGCTGGGGACTAGCGGGGGTAGATACGCAGTATTTT. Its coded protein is CASSWGLAGVDTQYF.